This TCR beta chain was captured by sequencing in a study of technical replicates of blood from several donors (dated by TCRdb to 2017 to 2019). This clone was seen just once. There is no known antigen for this receptor. Per-base quality was not reported, and no clone a single base away is much larger than it. To prepare the library, the immunoSEQ multiplex PCR assay was applied. TCRdb took over this immuneACCESS table, retaining in-frame rearrangements with V and J assigned. Such tables are incomplete; in checked studies, under half of the missing clones stem from an unresolved V gene, and the remainder is unexplained. The sample yields about 69,000 clones; roughly 88% were counted once. The ten top clones hold 3.5% to 5.5% of the sample. For CDR1 and CDR2, the germline V gene (reference sequence) lists LNHDA and SQIVND. V is cut by 1 base and J by 0 bases, and the space between the germline ends is 15 bases. From the cysteine through the phenylalanine, the CDR3 covers 17 amino acids. Left in the record is the CDR3 DNA by itself, 51 bases read in frame from the first base.

The sequencing input was PBMCs. The chain uses TRBV19 and TRBJ1-1, with no confidently assigned D gene. The receptor's source is a human donor in good health. Some clones in this sample may be carry-over from other donors' samples. In nucleotide form, the sequence is TGTGCCAGTAGTATAGGTATACAGTCACTGGTGAACACTGAAGCTTTCTTT. Its protein product is CASSIGIQSLVNTEAFF. Outside the CDR3, residues come from the reference TRBV19 and TRBJ1-1 proteins, so the full variable domain is: DGGITQSPKYLFRKEGQNVTLSCEQNLNHDAMYWYRQDPGQGLRLIYYSQIVNDFQKGDIAEGYSVSREKKESFPLTVTSAQKNPTAFYLCASSIGIQSLVNTEAFFGQGTRLTVV.